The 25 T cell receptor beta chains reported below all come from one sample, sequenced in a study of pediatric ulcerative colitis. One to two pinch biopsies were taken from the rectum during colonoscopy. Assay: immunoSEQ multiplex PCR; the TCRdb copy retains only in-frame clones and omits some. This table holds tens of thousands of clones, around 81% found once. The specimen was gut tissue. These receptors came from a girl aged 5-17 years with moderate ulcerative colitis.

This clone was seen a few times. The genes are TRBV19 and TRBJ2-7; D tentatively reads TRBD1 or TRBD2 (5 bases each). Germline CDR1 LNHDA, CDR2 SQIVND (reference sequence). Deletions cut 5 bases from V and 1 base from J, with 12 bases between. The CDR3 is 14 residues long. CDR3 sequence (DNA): TGTGCCAGTAGTGATCCGGGACGATCCTACGAGCAGTACTTC. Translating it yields CASSDPGRSYEQYF.

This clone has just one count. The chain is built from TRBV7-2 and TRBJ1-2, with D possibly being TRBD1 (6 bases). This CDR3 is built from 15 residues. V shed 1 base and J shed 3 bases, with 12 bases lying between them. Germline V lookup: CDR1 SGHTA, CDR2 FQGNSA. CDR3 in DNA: TGTGCCAGCAGCTTAGTAACAGGGAAGGACTATGGCTACACCTTC. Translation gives CASSLVTGKDYGYTF.

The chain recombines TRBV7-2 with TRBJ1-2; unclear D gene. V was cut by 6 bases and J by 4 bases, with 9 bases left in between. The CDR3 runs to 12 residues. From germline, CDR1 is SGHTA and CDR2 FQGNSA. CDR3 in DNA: TGTGCCAGCAGTCTACAGCGCTATGGCTACACCTTC. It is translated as CASSLQRYGYTF.

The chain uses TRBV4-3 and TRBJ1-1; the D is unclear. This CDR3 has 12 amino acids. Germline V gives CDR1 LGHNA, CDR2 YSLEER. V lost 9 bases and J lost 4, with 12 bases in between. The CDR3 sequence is CARLNRGTEAFF. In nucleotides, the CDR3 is TGCGCCAGACTTAACAGAGGCACTGAAGCTTTCTTT.

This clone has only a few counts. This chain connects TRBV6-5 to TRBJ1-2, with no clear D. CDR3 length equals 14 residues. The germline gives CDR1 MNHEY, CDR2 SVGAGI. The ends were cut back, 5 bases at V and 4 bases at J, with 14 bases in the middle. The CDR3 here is CASSPLTESYGYTF. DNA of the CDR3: TGTGCCAGCAGTCCATTGACCGAATCCTATGGCTACACCTTC.

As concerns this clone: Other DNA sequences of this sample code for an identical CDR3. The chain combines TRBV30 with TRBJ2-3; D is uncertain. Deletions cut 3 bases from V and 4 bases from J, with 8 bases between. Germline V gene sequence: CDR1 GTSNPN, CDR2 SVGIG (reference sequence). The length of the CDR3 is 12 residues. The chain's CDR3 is CAWSGTSDTQYF. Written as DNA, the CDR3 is TGTGCCTGGAGCGGTACTTCAGATACGCAGTATTTT. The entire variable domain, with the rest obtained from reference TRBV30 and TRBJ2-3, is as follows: SQTIHQWPATLVQPVGSPLSLECTVEGTSNPNLYWYRQAAGRGLQLLFYSVGIGQISSEVPQNLSASRPQDRQFILSSKKLLLSDSGFYLCAWSGTSDTQYFGPGTRLTVL.

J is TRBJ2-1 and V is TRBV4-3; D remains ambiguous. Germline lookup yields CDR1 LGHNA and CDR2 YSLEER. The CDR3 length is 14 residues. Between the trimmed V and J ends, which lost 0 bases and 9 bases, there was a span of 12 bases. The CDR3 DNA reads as TGCGCCAGCAGCCAAGAAACACACCATCCTGAGCAGTTCTTC. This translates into CASSQETHHPEQFF.

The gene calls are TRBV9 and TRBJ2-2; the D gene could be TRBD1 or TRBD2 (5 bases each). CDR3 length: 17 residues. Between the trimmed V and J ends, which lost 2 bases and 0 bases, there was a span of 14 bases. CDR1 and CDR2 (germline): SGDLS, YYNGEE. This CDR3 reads CASSVTTGTANTGELFF. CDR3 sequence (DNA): TGTGCCAGCAGCGTGACGACCGGGACGGCGAACACCGGGGAGCTGTTTTTT.

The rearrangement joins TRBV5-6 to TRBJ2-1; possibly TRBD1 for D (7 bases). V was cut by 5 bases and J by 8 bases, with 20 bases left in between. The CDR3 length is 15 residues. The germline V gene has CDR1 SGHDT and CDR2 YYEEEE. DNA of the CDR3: TGTGCCAGCAGGGGCGGGACAGCGCAGGACGATGAGCAGTTCTTC. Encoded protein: CASRGGTAQDDEQFF. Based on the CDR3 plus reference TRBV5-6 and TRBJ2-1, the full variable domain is DAGVTQSPTHLIKTRGQQVTLRCSPKSGHDTVSWYQQALGQGPQFIFQYYEEEERQRGNFPDRFSGHQFPNYSSELNVNALLLGDSALYLCASRGGTAQDDEQFFGPGTRLTVL.

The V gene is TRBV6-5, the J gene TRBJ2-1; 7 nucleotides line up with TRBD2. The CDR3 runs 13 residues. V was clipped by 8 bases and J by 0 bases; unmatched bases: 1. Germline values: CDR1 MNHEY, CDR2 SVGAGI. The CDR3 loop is CASRDYSYNEQFF. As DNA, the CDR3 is TGTGCCAGCCGGGACTACTCCTACAATGAGCAGTTCTTC.

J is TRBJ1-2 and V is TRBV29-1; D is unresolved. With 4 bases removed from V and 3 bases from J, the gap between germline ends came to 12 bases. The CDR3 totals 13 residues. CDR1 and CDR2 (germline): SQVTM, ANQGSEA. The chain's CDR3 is CSVAPVGYYGYTF. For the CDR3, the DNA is TGCAGCGTTGCCCCGGTGGGCTACTATGGCTACACCTTC.

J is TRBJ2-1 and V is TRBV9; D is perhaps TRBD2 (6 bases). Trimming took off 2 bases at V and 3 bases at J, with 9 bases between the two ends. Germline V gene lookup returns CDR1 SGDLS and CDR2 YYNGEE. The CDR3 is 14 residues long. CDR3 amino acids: CASSVGGDYNEQFF. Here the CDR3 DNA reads TGTGCCAGCAGCGTGGGCGGGGACTACAATGAGCAGTTCTTC. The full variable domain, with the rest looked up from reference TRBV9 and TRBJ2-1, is DSGVTQTPKHLITATGQRVTLRCSPRSGDLSVYWYQQSLDQGLQFLIQYYNGEERAKGNILERFSAQQFPDLHSELNLSSLELGDSALYFCASSVGGDYNEQFFGPGTRLTVL.

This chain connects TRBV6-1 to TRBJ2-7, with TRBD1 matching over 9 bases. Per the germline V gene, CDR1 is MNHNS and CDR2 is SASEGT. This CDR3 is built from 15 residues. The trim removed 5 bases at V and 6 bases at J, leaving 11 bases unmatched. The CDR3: CASSHPPTGGSEQYF. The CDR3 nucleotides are TGTGCCAGCAGTCACCCCCCGACAGGGGGTTCCGAGCAGTACTTC.

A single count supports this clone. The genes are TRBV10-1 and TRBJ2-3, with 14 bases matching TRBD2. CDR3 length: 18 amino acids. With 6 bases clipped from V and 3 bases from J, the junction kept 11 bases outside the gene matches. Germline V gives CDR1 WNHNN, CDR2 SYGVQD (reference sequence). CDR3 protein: CASSTGTSGSLATDTQYF. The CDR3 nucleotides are TGCGCCAGCAGCACCGGGACTAGCGGGAGTTTGGCAACAGATACGCAGTATTTT.

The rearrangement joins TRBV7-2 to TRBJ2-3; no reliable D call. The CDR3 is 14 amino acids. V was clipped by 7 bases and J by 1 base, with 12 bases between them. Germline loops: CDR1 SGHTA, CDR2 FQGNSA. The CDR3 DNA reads TGTGCCAGCACCTGGGCTTTCGGCACAGATACGCAGTATTTT. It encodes CASTWAFGTDTQYF.

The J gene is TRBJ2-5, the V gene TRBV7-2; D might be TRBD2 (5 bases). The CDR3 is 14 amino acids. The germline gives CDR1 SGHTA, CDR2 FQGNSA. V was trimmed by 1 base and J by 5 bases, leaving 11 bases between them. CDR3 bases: TGTGCCAGCAGCTTAGTAGCAGGCGGGGAGACCCAGTACTTC. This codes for CASSLVAGGETQYF. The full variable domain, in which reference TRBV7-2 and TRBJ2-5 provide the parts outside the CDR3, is GAGVSQSPSNKVTEKGKDVELRCDPISGHTALYWYRQSLGQGLEFLIYFQGNSAPDKSGLPSDRFSAERTGGSVSTLTIQRTQQEDSAVYLCASSLVAGGETQYFGPGTRLLVL.

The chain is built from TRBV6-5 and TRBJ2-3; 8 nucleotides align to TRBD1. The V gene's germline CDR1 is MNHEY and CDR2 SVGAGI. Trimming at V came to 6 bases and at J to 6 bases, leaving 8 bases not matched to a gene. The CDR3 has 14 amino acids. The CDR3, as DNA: TGTGCCAGCAGCCGCGGACAGGGTGGCGATACGCAGTATTTT. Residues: CASSRGQGGDTQYF.

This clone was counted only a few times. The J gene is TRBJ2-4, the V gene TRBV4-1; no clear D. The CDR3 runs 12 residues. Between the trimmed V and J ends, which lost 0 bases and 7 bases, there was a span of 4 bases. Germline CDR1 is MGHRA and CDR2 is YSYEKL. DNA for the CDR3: TGCGCCAGCAGCCAAGATGATAACATTCAGTACTTC. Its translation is CASSQDDNIQYF.

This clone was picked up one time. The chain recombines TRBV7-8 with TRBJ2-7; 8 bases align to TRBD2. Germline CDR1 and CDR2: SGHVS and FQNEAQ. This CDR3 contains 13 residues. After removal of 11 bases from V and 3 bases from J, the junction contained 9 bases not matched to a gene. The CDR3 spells CAAGPGLDYEQYF. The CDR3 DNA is TGTGCCGCCGGACCGGGACTAGACTACGAGCAGTACTTC.

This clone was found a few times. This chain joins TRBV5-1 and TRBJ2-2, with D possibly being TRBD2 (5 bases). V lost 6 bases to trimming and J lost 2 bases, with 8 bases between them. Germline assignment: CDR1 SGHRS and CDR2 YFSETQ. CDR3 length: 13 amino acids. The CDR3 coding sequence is TGCGCCAGCATCGGAGGCAACACCGGGGAGCTGTTTTTT. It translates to CASIGGNTGELFF.

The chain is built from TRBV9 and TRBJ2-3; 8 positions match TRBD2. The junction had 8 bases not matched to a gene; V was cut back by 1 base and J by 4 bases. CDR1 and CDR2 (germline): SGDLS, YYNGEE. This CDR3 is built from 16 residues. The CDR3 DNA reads TGTGCCAGCAGCGTACGCGGGAGGCCCTCCCCAGATACGCAGTATTTT. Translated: CASSVRGRPSPDTQYF.

The CDR3 DNA follows: TGTGCCAGCAGTGAGAGGCGCCAGGGTAAAGGCTACACCTTC. It encodes CASSERRQGKGYTF. The chain uses TRBV2 and TRBJ1-2; maybe TRBD1 (5 bases). Germline V lookup: CDR1 SNHLY, CDR2 FYNNEI. The V end lost 3 bases, the J end lost 8 bases, and 16 bases lay between the germline ends. The CDR3 is 14 amino acids.

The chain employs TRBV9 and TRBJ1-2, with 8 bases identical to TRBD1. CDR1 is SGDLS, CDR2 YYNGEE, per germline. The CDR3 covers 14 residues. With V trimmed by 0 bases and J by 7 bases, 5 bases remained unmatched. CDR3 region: CASSVVSGGGGYTF. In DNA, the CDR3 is TGTGCCAGCAGCGTAGTATCAGGGGGCGGTGGCTACACCTTC.

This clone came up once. The CDR3 loop reads CSATLGNTIYF. The CDR3 DNA sequence: TGCAGTGCGACACTTGGAAACACCATATATTTT. This chain links TRBV20-1 with TRBJ1-3, with no clear D. V was trimmed by 6 bases and J by 3 bases, leaving 6 bases between them. CDR1 is DFQATT, CDR2 SNEGSKA, per germline (reference sequence). The CDR3 is made up of 11 amino acids.

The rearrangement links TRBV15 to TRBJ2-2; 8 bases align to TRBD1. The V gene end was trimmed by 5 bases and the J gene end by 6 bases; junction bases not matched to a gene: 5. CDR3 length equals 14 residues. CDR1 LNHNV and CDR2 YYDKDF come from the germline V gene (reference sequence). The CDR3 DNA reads TGTGCCACCAGCGACCCAGGGGGCCCCGGGGAGCTGTTTTTT. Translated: CATSDPGGPGELFF.